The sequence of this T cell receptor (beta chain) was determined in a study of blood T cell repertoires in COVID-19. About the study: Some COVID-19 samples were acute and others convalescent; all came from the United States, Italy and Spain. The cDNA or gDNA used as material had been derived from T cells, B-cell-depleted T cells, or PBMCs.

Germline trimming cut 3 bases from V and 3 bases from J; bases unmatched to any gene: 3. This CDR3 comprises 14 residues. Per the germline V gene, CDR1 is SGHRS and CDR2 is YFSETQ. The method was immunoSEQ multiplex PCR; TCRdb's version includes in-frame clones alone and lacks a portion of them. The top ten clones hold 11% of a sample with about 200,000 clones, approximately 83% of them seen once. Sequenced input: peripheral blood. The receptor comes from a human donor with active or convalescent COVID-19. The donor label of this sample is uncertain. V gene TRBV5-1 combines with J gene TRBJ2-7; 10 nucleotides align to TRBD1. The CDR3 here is CASSSGTGVYEQYF. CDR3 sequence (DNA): TGCGCCAGCAGCTCTGGGACAGGGGTCTACGAGCAGTACTTC.